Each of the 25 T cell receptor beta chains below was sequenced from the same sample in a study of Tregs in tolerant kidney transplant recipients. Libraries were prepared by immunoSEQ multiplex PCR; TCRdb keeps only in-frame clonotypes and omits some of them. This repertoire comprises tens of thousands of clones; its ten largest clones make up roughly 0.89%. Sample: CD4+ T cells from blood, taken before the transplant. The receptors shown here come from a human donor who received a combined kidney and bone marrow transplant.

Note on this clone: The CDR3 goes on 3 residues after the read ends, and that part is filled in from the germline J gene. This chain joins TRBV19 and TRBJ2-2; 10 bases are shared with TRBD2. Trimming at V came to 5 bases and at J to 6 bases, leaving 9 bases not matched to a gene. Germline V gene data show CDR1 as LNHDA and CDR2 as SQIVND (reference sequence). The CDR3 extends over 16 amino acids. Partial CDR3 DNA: TGTGCCAGTAGTGCCCTAGCGGGAGCCTCCCCCGGGGAG. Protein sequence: CASSALAGASPGE. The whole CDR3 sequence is CASSALAGASPGELFF.

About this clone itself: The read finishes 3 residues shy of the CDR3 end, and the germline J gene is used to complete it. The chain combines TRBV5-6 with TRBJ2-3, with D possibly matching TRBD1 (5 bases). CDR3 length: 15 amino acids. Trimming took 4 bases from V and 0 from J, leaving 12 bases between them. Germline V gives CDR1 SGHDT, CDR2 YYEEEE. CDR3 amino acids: CASSVGQISTDTQYF. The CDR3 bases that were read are TGTGCCAGCAGCGTAGGACAAATAAGCACAGATACG. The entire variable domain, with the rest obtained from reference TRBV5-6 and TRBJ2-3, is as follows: DAGVTQSPTHLIKTRGQQVTLRCSPKSGHDTVSWYQQALGQGPQFIFQYYEEEERQRGNFPDRFSGHQFPNYSSELNVNALLLGDSALYLCASSVGQISTDTQYFGPGTRLTVL.

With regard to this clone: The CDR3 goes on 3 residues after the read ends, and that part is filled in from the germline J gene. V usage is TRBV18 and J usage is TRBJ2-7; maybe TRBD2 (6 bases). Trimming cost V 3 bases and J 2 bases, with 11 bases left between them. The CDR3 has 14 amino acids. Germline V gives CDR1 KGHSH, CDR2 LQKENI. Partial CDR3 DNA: TGTGCCAGCTCACCCGGAGGGTCTGCCTACGAG. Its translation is CASSPGGSAYE. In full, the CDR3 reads CASSPGGSAYEQYF.

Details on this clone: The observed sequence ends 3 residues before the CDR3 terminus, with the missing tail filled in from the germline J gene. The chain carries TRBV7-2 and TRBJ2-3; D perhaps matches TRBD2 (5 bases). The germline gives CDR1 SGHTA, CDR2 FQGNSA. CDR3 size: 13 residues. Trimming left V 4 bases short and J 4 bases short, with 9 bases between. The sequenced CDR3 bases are TGTGCCAGCAGCTCAGCTAGCTCAGATACG. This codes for CASSSASSDT. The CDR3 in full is CASSSASSDTQYF.

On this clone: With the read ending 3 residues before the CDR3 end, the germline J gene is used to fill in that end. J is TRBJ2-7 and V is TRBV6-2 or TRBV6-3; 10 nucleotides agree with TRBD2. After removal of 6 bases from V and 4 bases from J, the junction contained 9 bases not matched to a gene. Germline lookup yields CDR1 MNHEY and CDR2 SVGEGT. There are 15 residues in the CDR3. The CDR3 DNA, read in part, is TGTGCCAGCAGCTACGTACTAGCGGGAATTTACGAG. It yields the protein CASSYVLAGIYE. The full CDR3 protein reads CASSYVLAGIYEQYF.

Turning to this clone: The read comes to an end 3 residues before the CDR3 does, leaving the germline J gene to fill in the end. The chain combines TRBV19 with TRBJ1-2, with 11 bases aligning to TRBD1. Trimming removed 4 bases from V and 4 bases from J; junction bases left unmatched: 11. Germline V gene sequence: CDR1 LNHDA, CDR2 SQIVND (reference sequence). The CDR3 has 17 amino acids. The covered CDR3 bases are TGTGCCAGTAGTACCCGGACAGGGGGCGGATTTCGCTATGGC. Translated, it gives CASSTRTGGGFRYG. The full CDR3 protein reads CASSTRTGGGFRYGYTF.

The CDR3 spells CASSFRDSYNEQFF. The CDR3 DNA, read in part, is TGTGCCAGCAGCTTCCGGGACAGTTACAATGAG. V and J are TRBV5-6 and TRBJ2-1; 7 bases are shared with TRBD1. The CDR3 end falls 3 residues outside the read, so it is completed with the germline J gene. The CDR3 is 14 residues long. After removal of 2 bases from V and 4 bases from J, the junction contained 3 bases not matched to a gene. From germline, CDR1 is SGHDT and CDR2 YYEEEE. Variable domain in full (rest from reference TRBV5-6 and TRBJ2-1): DAGVTQSPTHLIKTRGQQVTLRCSPKSGHDTVSWYQQALGQGPQFIFQYYEEEERQRGNFPDRFSGHQFPNYSSELNVNALLLGDSALYLCASSFRDSYNEQFFGPGTRLTVL.

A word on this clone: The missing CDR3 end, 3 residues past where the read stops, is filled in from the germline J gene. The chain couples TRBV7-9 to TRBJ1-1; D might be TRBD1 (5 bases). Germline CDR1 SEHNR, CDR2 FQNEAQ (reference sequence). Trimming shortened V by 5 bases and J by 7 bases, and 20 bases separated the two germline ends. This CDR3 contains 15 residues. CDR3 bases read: TGTGCCAGCAGCGAAGGGGTCCAGTCAAGGGTTGAA. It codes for CASSEGVQSRVE. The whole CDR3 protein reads CASSEGVQSRVEAFF.

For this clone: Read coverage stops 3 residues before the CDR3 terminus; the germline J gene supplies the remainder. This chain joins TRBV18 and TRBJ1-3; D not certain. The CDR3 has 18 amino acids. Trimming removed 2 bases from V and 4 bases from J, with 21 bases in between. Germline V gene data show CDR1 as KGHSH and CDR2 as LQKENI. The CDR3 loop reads CASSPGSLTLGRGNTIYF. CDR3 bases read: TGTGCCAGCTCACCAGGTAGTTTGACCCTGGGCCGAGGAAACACC.

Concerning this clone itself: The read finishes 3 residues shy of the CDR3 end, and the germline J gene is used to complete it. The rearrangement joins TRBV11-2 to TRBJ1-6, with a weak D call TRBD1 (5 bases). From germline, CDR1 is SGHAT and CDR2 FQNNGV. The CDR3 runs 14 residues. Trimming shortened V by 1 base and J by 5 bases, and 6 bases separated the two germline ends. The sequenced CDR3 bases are TGTGCCAGCAGCTTAGCGGGGGATAATTCACCC. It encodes CASSLAGDNSP. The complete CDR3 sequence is CASSLAGDNSPLHF. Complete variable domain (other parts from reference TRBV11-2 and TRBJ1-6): EAGVAQSPRYKIIEKRQSVAFWCNPISGHATLYWYQQILGQGPKLLIQFQNNGVVDDSQLPKDRFSAERLKGVDSTLKIQPAKLEDSAVYLCASSLAGDNSPLHFGNGTRLTVT.

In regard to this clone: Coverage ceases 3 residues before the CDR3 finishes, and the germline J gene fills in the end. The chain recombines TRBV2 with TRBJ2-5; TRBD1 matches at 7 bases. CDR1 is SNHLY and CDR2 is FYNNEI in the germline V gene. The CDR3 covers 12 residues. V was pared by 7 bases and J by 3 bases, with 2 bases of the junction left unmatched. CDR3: CASNRGKETQYF. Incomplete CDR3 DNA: TGTGCCAGCAACAGGGGAAAAGAGACC.

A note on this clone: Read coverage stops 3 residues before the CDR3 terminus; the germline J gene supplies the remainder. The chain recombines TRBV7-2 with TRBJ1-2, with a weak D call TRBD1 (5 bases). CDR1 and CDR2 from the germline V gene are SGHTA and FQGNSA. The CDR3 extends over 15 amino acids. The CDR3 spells CASSLGQPGRESYTF. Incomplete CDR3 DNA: TGTGCCAGCAGCTTAGGACAGCCAGGGAGAGAAAGC.

CDR3 sequence: CASSPRQGGNEKLFF. Partial CDR3 DNA: TGTGCCAGTAGTCCTCGACAGGGAGGTAATGAAAAA. The gene calls are TRBV19 and TRBJ1-4; the match to TRBD1 covers 7 bases. The CDR3 end falls 3 residues outside the read, so it is completed with the germline J gene. CDR1 and CDR2 (germline): LNHDA, SQIVND (reference sequence). Trimming at V came to 5 bases and at J to 4 bases, leaving 7 bases not matched to a gene. The CDR3 contains 15 residues.

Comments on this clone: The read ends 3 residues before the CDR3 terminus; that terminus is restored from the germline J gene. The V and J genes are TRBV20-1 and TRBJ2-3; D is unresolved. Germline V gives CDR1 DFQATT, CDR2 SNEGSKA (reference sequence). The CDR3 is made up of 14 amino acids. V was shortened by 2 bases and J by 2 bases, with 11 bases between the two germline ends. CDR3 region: CSARRASNTDTQYF. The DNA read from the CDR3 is TGCAGTGCTAGAAGGGCGTCTAACACAGATACG.

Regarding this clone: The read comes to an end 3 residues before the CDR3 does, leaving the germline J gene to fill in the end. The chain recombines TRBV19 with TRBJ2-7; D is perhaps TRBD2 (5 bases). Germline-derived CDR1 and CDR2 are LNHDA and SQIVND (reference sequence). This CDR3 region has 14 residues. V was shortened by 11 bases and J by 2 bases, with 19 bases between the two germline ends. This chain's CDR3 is CASRSNGVTYEQYF. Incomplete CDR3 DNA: TGTGCCTCCCGGTCCAACGGGGTTACCTACGAG.

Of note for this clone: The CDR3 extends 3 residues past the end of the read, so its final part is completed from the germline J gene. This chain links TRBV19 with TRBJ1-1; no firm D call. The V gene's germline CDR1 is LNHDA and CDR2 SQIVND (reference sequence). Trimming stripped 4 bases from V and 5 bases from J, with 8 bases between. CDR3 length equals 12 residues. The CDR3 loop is CASSTQRTEAFF. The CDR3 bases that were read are TGTGCCAGTAGTACACAGAGGACTGAA.

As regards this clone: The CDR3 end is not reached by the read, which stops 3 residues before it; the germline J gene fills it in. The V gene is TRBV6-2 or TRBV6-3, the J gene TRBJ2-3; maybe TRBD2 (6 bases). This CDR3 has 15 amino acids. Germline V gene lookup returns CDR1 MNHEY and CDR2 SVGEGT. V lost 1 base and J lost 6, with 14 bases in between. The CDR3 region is CASSYWGRSGDTQYF. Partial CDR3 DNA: TGTGCCAGCAGTTACTGGGGACGAAGCGGGGATACG.

The CDR3 bases that were read are TGTGCCAGTAGTATAGGGTTAACAGGGACCACCGGGGAG. It codes for CASSIGLTGTTGE. The entire CDR3 protein reads CASSIGLTGTTGELFF. The chain combines TRBV19 with TRBJ2-2; a weak D match, TRBD1 (6 bases). The read is 3 residues too short to cover the CDR3 end, so that end is filled in from the germline J gene. This CDR3 has 16 amino acids. The germline V gene has CDR1 LNHDA and CDR2 SQIVND (reference sequence). Trimming cost V 1 base and J 4 bases, with 13 bases left between them.

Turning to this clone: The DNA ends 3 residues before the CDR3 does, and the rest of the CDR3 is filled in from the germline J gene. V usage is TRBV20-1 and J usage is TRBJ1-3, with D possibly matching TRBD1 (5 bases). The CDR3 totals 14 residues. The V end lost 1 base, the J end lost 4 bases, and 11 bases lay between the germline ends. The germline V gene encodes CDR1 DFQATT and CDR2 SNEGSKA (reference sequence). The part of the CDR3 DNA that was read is TGCAGTGCTAGAGTAAGGGGCTCCGGAAACACC. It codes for CSARVRGSGNT. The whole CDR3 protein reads CSARVRGSGNTIYF.

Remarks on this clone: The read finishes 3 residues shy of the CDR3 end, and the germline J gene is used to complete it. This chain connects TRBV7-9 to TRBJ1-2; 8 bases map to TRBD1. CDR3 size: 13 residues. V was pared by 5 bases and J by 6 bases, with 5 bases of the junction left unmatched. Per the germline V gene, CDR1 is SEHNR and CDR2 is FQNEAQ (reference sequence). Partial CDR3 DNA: TGTGCCAGCAGCCTCGACAGGGGTGATGGC. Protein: CASSLDRGDG. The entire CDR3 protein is CASSLDRGDGYTF.

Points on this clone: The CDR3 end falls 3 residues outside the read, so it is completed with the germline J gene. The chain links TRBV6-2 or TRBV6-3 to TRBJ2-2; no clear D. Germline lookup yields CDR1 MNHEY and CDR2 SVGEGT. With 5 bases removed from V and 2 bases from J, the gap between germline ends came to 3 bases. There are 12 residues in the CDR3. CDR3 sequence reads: CASSINTGELFF. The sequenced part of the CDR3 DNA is TGTGCCAGCAGTATAAACACCGGGGAG.

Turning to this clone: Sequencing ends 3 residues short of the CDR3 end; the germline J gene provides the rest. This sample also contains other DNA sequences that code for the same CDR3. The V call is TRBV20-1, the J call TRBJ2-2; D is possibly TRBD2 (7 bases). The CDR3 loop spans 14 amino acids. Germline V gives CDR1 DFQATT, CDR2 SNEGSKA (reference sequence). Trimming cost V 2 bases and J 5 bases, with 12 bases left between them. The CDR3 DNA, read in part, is TGCAGTGCTAGATCGGGGGGCGCTACCGGGGAG. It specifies CSARSGGATGE. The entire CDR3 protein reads CSARSGGATGELFF.

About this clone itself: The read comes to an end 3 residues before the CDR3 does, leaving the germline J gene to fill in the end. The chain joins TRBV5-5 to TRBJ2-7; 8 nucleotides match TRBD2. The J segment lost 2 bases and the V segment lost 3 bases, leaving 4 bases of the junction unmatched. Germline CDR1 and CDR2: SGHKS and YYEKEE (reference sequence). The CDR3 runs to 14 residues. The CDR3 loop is CASSSGLAAYEQYF. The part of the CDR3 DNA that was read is TGTGCCAGCAGCTCTGGACTAGCCGCCTACGAG.

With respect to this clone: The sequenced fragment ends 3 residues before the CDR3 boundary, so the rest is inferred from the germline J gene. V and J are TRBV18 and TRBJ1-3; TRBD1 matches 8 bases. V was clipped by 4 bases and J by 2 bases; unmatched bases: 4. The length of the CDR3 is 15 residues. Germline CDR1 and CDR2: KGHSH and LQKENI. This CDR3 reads CASSRTGKAGNTIYF. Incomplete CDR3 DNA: TGTGCCAGCTCACGGACAGGGAAAGCTGGAAACACC.

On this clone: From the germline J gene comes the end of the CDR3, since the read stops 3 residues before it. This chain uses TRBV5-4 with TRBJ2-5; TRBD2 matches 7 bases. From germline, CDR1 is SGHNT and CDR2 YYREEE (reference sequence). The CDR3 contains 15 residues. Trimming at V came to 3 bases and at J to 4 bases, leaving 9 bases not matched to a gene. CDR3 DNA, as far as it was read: TGTGCCAGCAGCTCCCTTGGGGTAGCGGGAGAGACC. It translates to CASSSLGVAGET. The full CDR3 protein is CASSSLGVAGETQYF.